The source of this T cell receptor beta chain is a study of vaccination and CD4 T cells after COVID-19. Study details: The convalescents included six males and four females, and among them two were Hispanic while seven were Caucasian. Whole-study results and caveats: Post-vaccination, and not before, a median roughly 86% of reactive clones appeared in convalescent patients. No early post-infection timepoints were studied, and convalescent patients studied were relatively few.

On this clonotype itself: Its target is not known.

Cultured CD4+ T-cell DNA underwent Oncomine TCR Beta short-read sequencing. TCRdb passed the PCR reads through MiXCR, listing each CDR3 protein once. Of about 20,000 distinct CDR3 sequences listed, almost 50% are singletons. Documented treatment: approximately nine-day PBMC culture with coronavirus spike peptide pools or control peptides (ViraFEST assay). This CDR3 comprises 15 residues. With 0 bases removed from V and 8 bases from J, the gap between germline ends came to 17 bases. The germline CDR1 and CDR2 sequences are MGHRA and YSYEKL. This sequence was found in a human donor who had recovered from COVID-19. The chain uses TRBV4-1 and TRBJ2-7, with D perhaps matching TRBD1 (5 bases). Sequencing input: CD4+ T cells from blood, cultured in vitro. CDR3 DNA: TGCGCCAGCAGCCAAGAAAGGCAGGGAAGTACGAAGCAGTACTTC. Residues: CASSQERQGSTKQYF.